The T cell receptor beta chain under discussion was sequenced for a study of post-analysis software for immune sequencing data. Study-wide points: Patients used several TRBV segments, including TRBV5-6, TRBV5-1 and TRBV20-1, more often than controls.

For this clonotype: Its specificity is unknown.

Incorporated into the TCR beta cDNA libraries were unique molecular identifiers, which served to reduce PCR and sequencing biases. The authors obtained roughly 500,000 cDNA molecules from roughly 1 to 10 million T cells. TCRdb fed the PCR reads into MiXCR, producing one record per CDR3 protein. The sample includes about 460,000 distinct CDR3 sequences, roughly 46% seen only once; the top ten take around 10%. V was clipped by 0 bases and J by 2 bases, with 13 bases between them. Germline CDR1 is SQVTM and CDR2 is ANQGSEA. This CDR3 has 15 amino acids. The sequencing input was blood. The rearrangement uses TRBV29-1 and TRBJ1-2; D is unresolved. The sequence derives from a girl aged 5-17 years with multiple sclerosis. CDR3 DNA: TGCAGCGTTGAAGACAGGAGGCTTACGAACTATGGCTACACCTTC. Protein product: CSVEDRRLTNYGYTF.